The TCR beta chain described here comes from a study of spatial heterogeneity in lung cancer. On the study more broadly: Sequences of the beta chain were consistently detected in greater numbers than alpha-chain sequences.

General observations from the study: Ubiquitous expanded tumor TCRs showed up in blood more at resection than follow-up.

CDR1 is SGHNT and CDR2 is YYREEE in the germline V gene (reference sequence). V lost 9 bases and J lost 4, with 16 bases in between. The CDR3 is 14 amino acids. Sample time point: sample taken at primary tumor resection. Unsorted whole RNA from tumor, nontumor lung or frozen PBMC underwent sequencing. The table lists this clonotype with many counts. Its specificity is unknown. MiXCR was run by TCRdb on the 5' RACE reads, yielding one entry per CDR3 protein. The data contain around 60,000 distinct CDR3 sequences, 7% to 10% of them seen just once; the ten biggest clones take up about 16%. This sequence was found in a female donor with early-stage non-small cell lung cancer. Sequences were derived from PBMCs, sampled at surgery. The rearrangement uses TRBV5-4 and TRBJ2-2; D possibly uses TRBD1 or TRBD2 (5 bases each). The CDR3 nucleotides read TGTGCCACCGACCGGGGCGCAAGCACCGGGGAGCTGTTTTTT. It specifies CATDRGASTGELFF. The full variable domain, rest sourced from reference TRBV5-4 and TRBJ2-2, is ETGVTQSPTHLIKTRGQQVTLRCSSQSGHNTVSWYQQALGQGPQFIFQYYREEENGRGNFPPRFSGLQFPNYSSELNVNALELDDSALYLCATDRGASTGELFFGEGSRLTVL.